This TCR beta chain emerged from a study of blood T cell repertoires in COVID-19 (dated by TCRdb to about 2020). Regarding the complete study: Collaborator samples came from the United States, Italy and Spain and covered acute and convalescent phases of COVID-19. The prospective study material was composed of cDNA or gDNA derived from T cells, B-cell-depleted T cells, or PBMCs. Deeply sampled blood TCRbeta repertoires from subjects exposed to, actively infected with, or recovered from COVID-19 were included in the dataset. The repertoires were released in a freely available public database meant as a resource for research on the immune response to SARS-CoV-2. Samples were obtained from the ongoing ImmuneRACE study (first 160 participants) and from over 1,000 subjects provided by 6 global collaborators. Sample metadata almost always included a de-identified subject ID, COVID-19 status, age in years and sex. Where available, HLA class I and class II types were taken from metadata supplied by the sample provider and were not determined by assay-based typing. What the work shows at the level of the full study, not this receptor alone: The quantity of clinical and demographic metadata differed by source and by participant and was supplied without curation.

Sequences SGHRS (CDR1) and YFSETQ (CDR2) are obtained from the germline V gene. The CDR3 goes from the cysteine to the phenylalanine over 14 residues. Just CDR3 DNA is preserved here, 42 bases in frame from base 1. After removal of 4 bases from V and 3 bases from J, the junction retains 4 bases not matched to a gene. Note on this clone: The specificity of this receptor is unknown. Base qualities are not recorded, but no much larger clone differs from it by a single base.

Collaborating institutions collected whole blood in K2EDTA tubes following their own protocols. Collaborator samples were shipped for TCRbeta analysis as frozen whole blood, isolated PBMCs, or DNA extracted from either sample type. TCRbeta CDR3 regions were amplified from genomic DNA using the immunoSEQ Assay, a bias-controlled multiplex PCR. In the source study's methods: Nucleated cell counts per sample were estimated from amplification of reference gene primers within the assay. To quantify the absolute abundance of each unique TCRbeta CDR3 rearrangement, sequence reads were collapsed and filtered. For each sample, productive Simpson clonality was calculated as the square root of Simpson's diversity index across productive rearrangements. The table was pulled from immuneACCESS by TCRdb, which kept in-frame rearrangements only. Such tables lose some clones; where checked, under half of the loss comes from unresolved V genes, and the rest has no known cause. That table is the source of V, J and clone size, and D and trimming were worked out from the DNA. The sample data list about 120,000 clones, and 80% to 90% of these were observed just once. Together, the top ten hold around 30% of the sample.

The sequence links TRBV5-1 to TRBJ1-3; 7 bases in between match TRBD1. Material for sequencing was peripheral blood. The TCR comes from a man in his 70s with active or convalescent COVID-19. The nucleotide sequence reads TGCGCCAGCAGCCCGACAGGGAATGGAAACACCATATATTTT. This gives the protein CASSPTGNGNTIYF.